This is a list of T cell receptor beta chains from one sample in a study of glioma-infiltrating T cells after dendritic cell vaccination. Using immunoSEQ multiplex PCR, the repertoire was profiled, and TCRdb retains in-frame clones only, with some absent. Here the sample spans approximately 85,000 clones, about 85% being singletons. Sample: blood, taken after dendritic cell vaccination. All receptors derive from a human donor with glioblastoma. Both conserved end residues are part of each CDR3. Fields, in order: D gene, V gene, clone size, J gene, CDR3 protein, CDR3 DNA. D genes are given only for firm matches. Clone size is not always given. Where it is, it says once, few, many or a class for expanded clones.

D: TRBD2; V: TRBV27; size: -; J: TRBJ2-1; CDR3: CASTSGTSGSNEQFF; DNA: TGTGCCAGCACCTCCGGGACTAGCGGGAGCAATGAGCAGTTCTTC
D: -; V: TRBV23-1; size: -; J: TRBJ1-2; CDR3: CASSQSDRQRPNYGYTF; DNA: TGCGCCAGCAGTCAATCTGACAGACAAAGACCTAACTATGGCTACACCTTC
D: TRBD1; V: TRBV6-5; size: -; J: TRBJ2-7; CDR3: CASSRDRGKAKQYF; DNA: TGTGCCAGCAGCCGGGACAGGGGGAAGGCAAAGCAGTACTTC
D: TRBD1; V: TRBV9; size: -; J: TRBJ2-1; CDR3: CASSSRQGSVNEQFF; DNA: TGTGCCAGCAGCTCACGACAGGGGTCTGTCAATGAGCAGTTCTTC
D: TRBD1; V: TRBV29-1; size: -; J: TRBJ1-2; CDR3: CSARSQGADGYTF; DNA: TGCAGCGCGAGGTCACAGGGGGCCGATGGCTACACCTTC
D: TRBD2; V: TRBV2; size: -; J: TRBJ2-1; CDR3: CASSEGLADEQFF; DNA: TGTGCCAGCAGTGAGGGACTAGCGGATGAGCAGTTCTTC
D: TRBD2; V: TRBV5-1; size: -; J: TRBJ2-7; CDR3: CASSWTGTSGTYEQYF; DNA: TGCGCCAGCAGCTGGACCGGGACTAGCGGGACCTACGAGCAGTACTTC
D: TRBD1; V: TRBV7-3; size: -; J: TRBJ2-7; CDR3: CASSLTSAGGGMKYF; DNA: TGTGCCAGCAGCTTAACGTCGGCAGGGGGTGGGATGAAGTACTTC
D: -; V: TRBV5-4; size: -; J: TRBJ2-5; CDR3: CASSPSSAQTQYF; DNA: TGTGCCAGCAGCCCCTCTAGCGCACAGACCCAGTACTTC
D: TRBD2; V: TRBV7-6; size: -; J: TRBJ2-7; CDR3: CASSLGASGSYEQYF; DNA: TGTGCCAGCAGCTTAGGGGCTAGCGGGTCCTACGAGCAGTACTTC
D: TRBD1; V: TRBV19; size: -; J: TRBJ1-2; CDR3: CASVEMGQMGNGYTF; DNA: TGTGCCAGTGTCGAAATGGGACAGATGGGGAATGGCTACACCTTC
D: -; V: TRBV19; size: -; J: TRBJ2-6; CDR3: CASSIAGSGANVLTF; DNA: TGTGCCAGTAGTATTGCGGGGTCTGGGGCCAACGTCCTGACTTTC
D: -; V: TRBV11-2; size: -; J: TRBJ2-1; CDR3: CASSLPNRRGPAEQFF; DNA: TGTGCCAGCAGCTTGCCTAATCGGAGAGGCCCAGCTGAGCAGTTCTTC
D: -; V: TRBV13; size: -; J: TRBJ2-7; CDR3: CASSLRDREVRKQYF; DNA: TGTGCCAGCAGCTTAAGAGACAGGGAGGTCCGGAAGCAGTACTTC
D: -; V: TRBV5-1; size: -; J: TRBJ2-5; CDR3: CASSLGGAETQYF; DNA: TGCGCCAGCAGCTTGGGGGGCGCAGAGACCCAGTACTTC
D: -; V: TRBV5-6; size: -; J: TRBJ2-3; CDR3: CASSLGRTTTDTQYF; DNA: TGTGCCAGCAGCTTGGGCAGGACAACCACAGATACGCAGTATTTT
D: TRBD1; V: TRBV19; size: -; J: TRBJ2-7; CDR3: CASSITGQGSGEQYF; DNA: TGTGCCAGTAGTATAACGGGACAGGGGAGCGGCGAGCAGTACTTC
D: -; V: TRBV5-4; size: -; J: TRBJ1-1; CDR3: CASSLVGGEDTEAFF; DNA: TGTGCCAGCAGCTTGGTTGGGGGCGAGGACACTGAAGCTTTCTTT
D: -; V: TRBV6-6; size: few; J: TRBJ2-3; CDR3: CASSLGGNTDTQYF; DNA: TGTGCCAGCAGTTTAGGGGGTAACACAGATACGCAGTATTTT
D: -; V: TRBV28; size: -; J: TRBJ1-1; CDR3: CASSPLTEAFF; DNA: TGTGCCAGCAGCCCTCTCACTGAAGCTTTCTTT
D: -; V: TRBV5-1; size: -; J: TRBJ2-1; CDR3: CASSLGGSENEQFF; DNA: TGCGCCAGCAGCTTGGGCGGTAGCGAGAATGAGCAGTTCTTC
D: TRBD2; V: TRBV6-1; size: -; J: TRBJ2-7; CDR3: CATRKGTSGSYEQYF; DNA: TGTGCCACGCGAAAAGGCACTAGCGGTTCCTACGAGCAGTACTTC
D: -; V: TRBV4-1; size: -; J: TRBJ1-1; CDR3: CASSQAKGRDEAFF; DNA: TGCGCCAGCAGCCAAGCAAAGGGGCGAGATGAAGCTTTCTTT
D: TRBD2; V: TRBV27; size: -; J: TRBJ2-7; CDR3: CASSPSLLAGSLEQYF; DNA: TGTGCCAGCAGTCCCAGCCTCCTAGCGGGATCTCTCGAGCAGTACTTC
D: -; V: TRBV5-6; size: -; J: TRBJ2-1; CDR3: CASSLIPTDYNEQFF; DNA: TGTGCCAGCAGCTTGATCCCTACTGACTACAATGAGCAGTTCTTC
D: TRBD2; V: TRBV15; size: -; J: TRBJ2-5; CDR3: CATSRDTLRELTQYF; DNA: TGTGCCACCAGCAGAGATACCCTGCGGGAGTTGACCCAGTACTTC
D: -; V: TRBV7-9; size: few; J: TRBJ1-3; CDR3: CASSLGSFHDTLGNTIYF; DNA: TGTGCCAGCAGCTTAGGCTCATTCCACGACACCCTCGGAAACACCATATATTTT